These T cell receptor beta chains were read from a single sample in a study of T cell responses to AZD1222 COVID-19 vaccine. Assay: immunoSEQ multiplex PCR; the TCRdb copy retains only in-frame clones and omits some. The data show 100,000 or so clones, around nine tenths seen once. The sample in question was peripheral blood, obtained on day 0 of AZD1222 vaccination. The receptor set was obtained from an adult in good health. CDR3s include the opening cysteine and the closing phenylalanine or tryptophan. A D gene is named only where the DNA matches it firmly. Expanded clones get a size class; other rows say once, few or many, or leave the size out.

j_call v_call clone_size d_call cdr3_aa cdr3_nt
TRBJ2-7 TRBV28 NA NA CASSSPAIEQYF TGTGCCAGCAGCTCCCCGGCAATCGAGCAGTACTTC
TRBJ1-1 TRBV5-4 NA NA CASRSGVNTEAFF TGTGCCAGCAGGTCCGGGGTTAACACTGAAGCTTTCTTT
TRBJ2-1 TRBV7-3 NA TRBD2 CASSLIAGGPNEQFF TGTGCCAGCAGCTTAATAGCGGGGGGGCCGAATGAGCAGTTCTTC
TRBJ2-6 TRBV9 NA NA CASTGQTNSGANVLTF TGTGCCAGCACCGGCCAAACTAACTCTGGGGCCAACGTCCTGACTTTC
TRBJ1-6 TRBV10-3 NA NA CAIGAGWNSPLHF TGTGCCATCGGGGCGGGCTGGAATTCACCCCTCCACTTT
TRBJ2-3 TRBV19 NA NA CASSILGKSDISDTQYF TGTGCCAGTAGTATACTGGGCAAAAGCGACATTTCAGATACGCAGTATTTT
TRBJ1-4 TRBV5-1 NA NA CASSLMGGSTNEKLFF TGCGCCAGCAGCTTGATGGGGGGCTCAACTAATGAAAAACTGTTTTTT
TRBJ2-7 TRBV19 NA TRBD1 CASSQTGGSEQYF TGTGCCAGTAGCCAGACAGGGGGAAGCGAGCAGTACTTC
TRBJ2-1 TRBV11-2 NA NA CASSLEVGTYNEQFF TGTGCCAGCAGCTTAGAGGTTGGTACCTACAATGAGCAGTTCTTC
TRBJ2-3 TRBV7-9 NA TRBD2 CASSTSGGASDTQYF TGTGCCAGCAGCACTAGCGGGGGGGCCTCAGATACGCAGTATTTT
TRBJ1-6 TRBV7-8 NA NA CASSPTAQGNSPLHF TGTGCCAGCAGCCCTACTGCACAGGGAAATTCACCCCTCCACTTT
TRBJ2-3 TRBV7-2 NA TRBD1 CASSSQGNTQYF TGTGCCAGCAGCTCACAGGGGAATACGCAGTATTTT
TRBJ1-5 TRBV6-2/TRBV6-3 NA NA CASSHLSNQPQHF TGTGCCAGCAGCCATCTTAGCAATCAGCCCCAGCATTTT
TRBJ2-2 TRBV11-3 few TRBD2 CASSLEGGGNTGELFF TGTGCCAGCAGCTTAGAGGGCGGGGGGAACACCGGGGAGCTGTTTTTT
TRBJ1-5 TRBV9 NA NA CASTPTEYSNQPQHF TGTGCCAGCACCCCAACAGAGTATAGCAATCAGCCCCAGCATTTT
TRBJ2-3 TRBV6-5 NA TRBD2 CASSYGGGASDTQYF TGTGCCAGCAGTTATGGCGGGGGGGCATCGGATACGCAGTATTTT
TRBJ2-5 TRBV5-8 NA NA CASSPEGLYQETQYF TGTGCCAGCAGCCCGGAGGGACTGTACCAAGAGACCCAGTACTTC
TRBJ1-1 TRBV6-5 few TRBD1 CASRTDRADTEAFF TGTGCCAGCAGAACAGACAGGGCTGACACTGAAGCTTTCTTT
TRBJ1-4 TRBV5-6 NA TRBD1 CASSDRTGAGKLFF TGTGCCAGCAGCGACCGGACAGGGGCTGGAAAACTGTTTTTT
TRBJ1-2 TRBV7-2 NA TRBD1 CASSFPRTGHGYTF TGTGCCAGCAGCTTCCCCAGGACAGGGCACGGCTACACCTTC
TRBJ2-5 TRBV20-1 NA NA CSARYWGTQYF TGCAGTGCTAGATACTGGGGGACCCAGTACTTC
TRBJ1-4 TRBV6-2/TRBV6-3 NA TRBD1 CASSGTANEKLFF TGTGCCAGCAGTGGGACAGCGAATGAAAAACTGTTTTTT
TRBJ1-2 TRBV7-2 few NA CASSLRGTADYGYTF TGTGCCAGCAGCCTACGGGGGACCGCGGACTATGGCTACACCTTC
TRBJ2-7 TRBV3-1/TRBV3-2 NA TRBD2 CASSHPSGGTYEQYF TGTGCCAGCAGCCATCCTAGCGGGGGAACCTACGAGCAGTACTTC
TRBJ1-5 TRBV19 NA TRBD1 CASSLGQGAIQPQHF TGTGCCAGTAGTCTCGGACAGGGGGCGATACAGCCCCAGCATTTT
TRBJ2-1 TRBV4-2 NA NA CASSQRTSNEQFF TGTGCCAGCAGCCAACGGACTTCGAATGAGCAGTTCTTC
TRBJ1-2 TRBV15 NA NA CATSRDWRYGYTF TGTGCCACCAGCAGAGATTGGCGCTATGGCTACACCTTC
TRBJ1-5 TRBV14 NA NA CASSQGRNQPQHF TGTGCCAGCAGCCAAGGAAGGAATCAGCCCCAGCATTTT
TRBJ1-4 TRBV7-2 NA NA CASSLWGTGANEKLFF TGTGCCAGCAGCTTATGGGGGACCGGGGCCAATGAAAAACTGTTTTTT
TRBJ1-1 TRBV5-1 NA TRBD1 CASSQTGWNTEAFF TGCGCCAGCAGCCAGACAGGGTGGAACACTGAAGCTTTCTTT
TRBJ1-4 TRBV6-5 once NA CASSVTGLKEKLFF TGTGCCAGCAGCGTCACAGGGTTGAAGGAAAAACTGTTTTTT
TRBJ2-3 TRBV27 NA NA CASQDQSSTDTQYF TGTGCCAGCCAAGACCAATCAAGCACAGATACGCAGTATTTT
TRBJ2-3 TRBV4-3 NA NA CASSQDVSGIGTDTQYF TGCGCCAGCAGCCAAGATGTGTCAGGGATCGGCACAGATACGCAGTATTTT
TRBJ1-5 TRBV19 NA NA CASGGNQPQHF TGTGCCAGTGGGGGCAATCAGCCCCAGCATTTT
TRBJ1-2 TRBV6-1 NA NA CASSENPLGDYGYTF TGTGCCAGCAGTGAAAATCCACTTGGGGACTATGGCTACACCTTC